These T cell receptor beta chains were read from a single sample in a study of beta chain features in type 1 diabetes. TCRdb's table, derived via immunoSEQ multiplex PCR, lists solely in-frame clones and lacks some. The table shows about 350,000 clones, with roughly 21% occurring only once. The sample consisted of naive CD4+ T cells from blood. Receptors were obtained from a woman aged 18-29 years in good health. Each CDR3 is given with its conserved first and last residue. The order of the fields is J gene, D gene, clone size, V gene, CDR3 DNA, CDR3 protein. D genes are given only for firm matches. Clone size appears in some rows only: once, few, many, or a class for an expanded clone.

>TRBJ1-3|.|.|TRBV30
TGTGCCTGGAGTCTCCAGGGTGGCTTCGGAAACACCATATATTTT
CAWSLQGGFGNTIYF
>TRBJ2-7|.|few|TRBV30
TGTGCCTGGAGTGTGCAAGAGCCCTACGAGCAGTACTTC
CAWSVQEPYEQYF
>TRBJ2-7|.|.|TRBV29-1
TGCAGCGTTGCTGCGGGTTCCTACGAGCAGTACTTC
CSVAAGSYEQYF
>TRBJ2-1|TRBD2|.|TRBV14
TGTGCCAGCAGCCGGATCTTGACTAGCGGTTACAATGAGCAGTTCTTC
CASSRILTSGYNEQFF
>TRBJ1-1|TRBD1|.|TRBV5-4
TGTGCCAGCAGCGCAACCGGGACAGGGAATACTGAAGCTTTCTTT
CASSATGTGNTEAFF
>TRBJ2-1|TRBD2|few|TRBV28
TGTGCCAGCAGTTTTGATAGCGGGAGGGCCAGGGAGCAGTTCTTC
CASSFDSGRAREQFF
>TRBJ1-6|.|.|TRBV7-2
TGTGCCAGCAGCTTACTTCAGGGTATATCCCTCCACTTT
CASSLLQGISLHF
>TRBJ2-2|TRBD2|few|TRBV14
TGTGCCAGCAGGCGGGGGGCGAACACCGGGGAGCTGTTTTTT
CASRRGANTGELFF
>TRBJ2-7|TRBD2|.|TRBV18
TGTGCCAGCTCACGGGCCGGGACTAGCGGGAGTTGGGAGCAGTACTTC
CASSRAGTSGSWEQYF
>TRBJ2-5|.|few|TRBV30
TGTGCCTGGCAGGGATACGAGACCCAGTACTTC
CAWQGYETQYF
>TRBJ2-6|.|few|TRBV7-2
TGTGCCAGCAGCTTCACCCCCGGGACACCCAACGTCCTGACTTTC
CASSFTPGTPNVLTF
>TRBJ2-7|TRBD2|.|TRBV27
TGTGCCAGCAGGCAGTCGGGACTAGCGGGAACCTACGAGCAGTACTTC
CASRQSGLAGTYEQYF